These T cell receptor beta chains were read from a single sample in a study of T cell changes during pregnancy in multiple sclerosis. The method was immunoSEQ multiplex PCR; TCRdb's version includes in-frame clones alone and lacks a portion of them. The sample yields just under 35,000 clones, about nine tenths seen once. This specimen consisted of peripheral blood, obtained in the second trimester of pregnancy. Receptors originate from a female donor in good health, enrolled as a control in a pregnancy study. Each CDR3 is given with its conserved first and last residue. D genes are given only for firm matches. Not all rows give a size; the values are once, few, many and, for expanded clones, a class.

v_call	j_call	clone_size	d_call	cdr3_length	cdr3_aa	cdr3_nt
TRBV19	TRBJ2-1	.	TRBD1	13	CASTLQQGNEQFF	TGTGCCAGTACCCTACAACAGGGGAATGAGCAGTTCTTC
TRBV5-4	TRBJ1-1	few	TRBD1	14	CASSATGEGTEAFF	TGTGCCAGCAGCGCGACAGGGGAGGGGACTGAAGCTTTCTTT
TRBV9	TRBJ2-3	.	TRBD2	17	CASSVAGLASRTDTQYF	TGTGCCAGCAGCGTAGCGGGACTAGCGAGTCGCACAGATACGCAGTATTTT
TRBV27	TRBJ1-2	once	.	15	CASSLWSRSGDGYTF	TGTGCCAGCAGTTTATGGTCCCGGTCGGGAGATGGCTACACCTTC
TRBV6-1	TRBJ2-3	.	TRBD2	15	CASSPPSGGPNTQYF	TGTGCCAGCAGTCCCCCTAGCGGGGGACCGAATACGCAGTATTTT
TRBV4-3	TRBJ1-2	.	.	15	CASSQDYQAADGYTF	TGCGCCAGCAGCCAAGATTATCAGGCAGCGGATGGCTACACCTTC
TRBV19	TRBJ2-2	once	TRBD1	13	CASSNRGPGELFF	TGTGCCAGTAGTAACAGGGGGCCCGGGGAGCTGTTTTTT
TRBV4-3	TRBJ1-5	.	.	15	CASSQDRGSSEPQHF	TGCGCCAGCAGCCAAGATCGAGGCAGCTCGGAGCCCCAGCATTTT
TRBV23-1	TRBJ1-2	.	.	15	CASSLWGQQNYGYTF	TGCGCCAGCAGTCTCTGGGGGCAACAGAACTATGGCTACACCTTC
TRBV5-1	TRBJ2-1	.	.	14	CASTATAGSDEQFF	TGCGCCAGCACAGCAACGGCAGGGTCCGATGAGCAGTTCTTC
TRBV9	TRBJ2-5	.	TRBD2	17	CASSQGGSGLNQETQYF	TGTGCCAGCAGCCAGGGCGGTAGCGGGTTAAACCAAGAGACCCAGTACTTC
TRBV6-4	TRBJ2-2	many	.	14	CASSDGTNTGELFF	TGTGCCAGCAGTGACGGGACTAACACCGGGGAGCTGTTTTTT
TRBV9	TRBJ1-6	.	.	16	CASSVGEGSYNSPLHF	TGTGCCAGCAGCGTAGGGGAGGGGTCCTATAATTCACCCCTCCACTTT
TRBV11-2	TRBJ2-3	once	TRBD2	15	CASLGLAGPRDTQYF	TGTGCCAGCTTGGGACTAGCGGGACCCCGGGATACGCAGTATTTT
TRBV7-2	TRBJ2-7	.	.	13	CASSFTSHYEQYF	TGTGCCAGCAGCTTTACTAGCCACTATGAGCAGTACTTC